This T cell receptor (beta chain) comes out of a study of blood T cell repertoires in COVID-19. This clone was found once. The same CDR3 is also encoded by other DNA sequences in this sample. Only in-frame clones appear in the TCRdb table, and some are missing; sequencing was by immunoSEQ multiplex PCR. The sample has roughly 240,000 clones; roughly 82% are singletons. Looked up from germline, CDR1 is LNHDA and CDR2 is SQIVND (reference sequence). The V and J ends lost 0 bases and 1 base respectively, with 3 bases between them. The CDR3 loop spans 13 amino acids. Sequencing input: peripheral blood. The rearrangement links TRBV19 to TRBJ1-2; D is unclear. The clonotype originates from a woman in her 70s with acute or convalescent COVID-19. The CDR3, as DNA: TGTGCCAGTAGTATAGACAGTAACTATGGCTACACCTTC. Residues: CASSIDSNYGYTF.